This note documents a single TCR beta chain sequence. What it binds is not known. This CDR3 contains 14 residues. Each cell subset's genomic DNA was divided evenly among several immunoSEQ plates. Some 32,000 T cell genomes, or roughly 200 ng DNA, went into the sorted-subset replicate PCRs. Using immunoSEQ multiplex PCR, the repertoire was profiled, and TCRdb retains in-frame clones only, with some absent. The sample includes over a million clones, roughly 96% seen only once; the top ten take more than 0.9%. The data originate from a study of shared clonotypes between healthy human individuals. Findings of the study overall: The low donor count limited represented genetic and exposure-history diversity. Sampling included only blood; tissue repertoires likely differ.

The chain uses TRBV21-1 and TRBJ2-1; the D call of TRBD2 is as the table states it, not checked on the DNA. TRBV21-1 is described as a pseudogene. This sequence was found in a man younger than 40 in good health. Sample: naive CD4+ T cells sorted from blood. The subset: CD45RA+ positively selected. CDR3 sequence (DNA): TGTGCCAGAGCAGTTCGGGAGGGCGGGAATGAGCAGTTCTTC. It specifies CARAVREGGNEQFF.